This T cell receptor beta chain was profiled in a study of CD8 T cells in ankylosing spondylitis (dated by TCRdb to 2017 to 2019). In terms of the full investigation: T cell receptor beta repertoires were profiled in healthy donors and ankylosing spondylitis patients so that disease-linked TCR variants could be found. The full study cohort was made up of 20 to 25 ankylosing spondylitis patients and roughly 100 healthy donors. Peripheral blood was sampled, and synovial fluid was additionally collected from ankylosing spondylitis patients. Findings and caveats that apply to the study as a whole: The disease-linked clones were reported to be significantly enriched in matched synovial fluid samples from ankylosing spondylitis patients. A TCR beta motif of seven or eight highly homologous amino acid variants appeared characteristic of blood from ankylosing spondylitis patients. The disease-linked clones showed a CD8+ phenotype and occurred at relatively low frequencies in peripheral blood. Some motif variants had previously been reported in the synovial fluid and blood of reactive arthritis patients, which suggests shared mechanisms of disease initiation.

CDR3 length: 15 amino acids, cysteine to phenylalanine. Only CDR3 DNA remains: 45 bases, in frame from the first base. The germline V and J ends show losses of 6 bases and 5 bases respectively, and no gene match explains 7 bases of the junction. Looking up the germline V gene yields CDR1 KGHSH and CDR2 LQKENI. The run used an Illumina HiSeq 2500. Quantitative 5'-RACE with molecular barcodes was used to prepare TCR beta libraries. As for the authors' bioinformatics: A new computational method, built on a probabilistic model of VDJ rearrangement, was used to identify disease-linked TCR variants. TCRdb passed the public sequencing reads through fastp at Q25 and MiXCR, retaining productive beta sequences. For every CDR3 protein sequence, its rows merge into one entry that carries the most common genes and DNA. These V and J calls derive from TCRdb rather than the authors' analysis. This sample is represented by about 36,000 distinct CDR3 sequences; 6% of them were singletons. The biggest ten clones account for 10% to 15% of the sample.

This clonotype appeared many times. This clone's antigen is unknown. Base quality data are lacking; no much larger clone is found one base away. Sequences were obtained from blood, either unsorted or a sorted T cell fraction (not recorded which). This clonotype was sampled from a male donor with ankylosing spondylitis or in good health (not recorded which). The rearrangement joined TRBV18 to TRBJ1-4; TRBD1 agrees with 9 junctional bases. The DNA sequence follows: TGTGCCAGCTCTCGCAGCGGGACAGGGAATGAAAAACTGTTTTTT. This translates into CASSRSGTGNEKLFF.